Following are 7 T cell receptor beta chains from one sample sequenced in a study of CD8+ T cells in alopecia areata. Investigators isolated RNA and reverse transcribed it into cDNA to act as the sequencing template. Sequenced by immunoSEQ multiplex PCR; TCRdb stores in-frame clones only, minus some. The repertoire consists of fewer than 110,000 clones, with 84% occurring once and the leading ten covering around 25%. Treatment defined: oral pan-JAK inhibitor, 5-10 mg twice daily. This specimen was CD8+ T cells sorted from blood, taken at week 24, from a patient treated with tofacitinib. These receptors all stem from a human donor with alopecia areata.

V is TRBV7-9 and J is TRBJ1-2; D is uncertain. V lost 6 bases and J 2 bases, leaving 10 bases between the germline ends. This CDR3 has 13 residues. Germline V CDR1 and CDR2: SEHNR, FQNEAQ (reference sequence). The CDR3 loop reads CASRPTENYGYTF. CDR3 DNA sequence: TGTGCCAGCAGACCCACAGAGAACTATGGCTACACCTTC.

The J gene is TRBJ2-3, the V gene TRBV4-3, with D possibly being TRBD1 (5 bases). Trimming took off 0 bases at V and 2 bases at J, with 9 bases between the two ends. This CDR3 contains 15 residues. Looked up from germline, CDR1 is LGHNA and CDR2 is YSLEER. The CDR3 nucleotides are TGCGCCAGCAGCCAAGAGGGGCGGAACACAGATACGCAGTATTTT. Its protein is CASSQEGRNTDTQYF.

The genes are TRBV4-3 and TRBJ2-3; 14 bases match TRBD2. Germline V lookup: CDR1 LGHNA, CDR2 YSLEER. Trimming took 4 bases from V and 5 from J; bases not matched to a gene: 2. There are 15 residues in the CDR3. The CDR3 nucleotides read TGCGCCAGCAGCCCTGGGACTAGCGGGGGAGATACGCAGTATTTT. Encoded protein: CASSPGTSGGDTQYF.

This chain joins TRBV28 and TRBJ2-2; TRBD1 matches at 7 bases. V lost 5 bases, J lost 6 bases, and 6 bases stayed unmatched. There are 14 residues in the CDR3. Germline CDR1 reads MDHEN; CDR2 reads SYDVKM. The CDR3 loop is CASSRAGGAGELFF. In nucleotides, the CDR3 is TGTGCCAGCAGTAGGGCAGGGGGAGCCGGGGAGCTGTTTTTT.

The V call is TRBV4-2, the J call TRBJ2-1; the D is unclear. V lost 2 bases and J lost 0, with 17 bases in between. CDR3 length: 18 residues. The germline V gene has CDR1 LGHNA and CDR2 YNFKEQ. CDR3 region: CASSQPGEGLSSYNEQFF. For the CDR3, the DNA is TGTGCCAGCAGCCAACCGGGCGAAGGCCTCAGCTCCTACAATGAGCAGTTCTTC.

The CDR3 DNA is TGTGCCAGCAATCCCTCAATCGGGGGCTCCTATGGCTACACCTTC. Translated, it gives CASNPSIGGSYGYTF. The rearrangement uses TRBV6-4 and TRBJ1-2; TRBD1 might be the D (6 bases). The germline gives CDR1 MRHNA, CDR2 SNTAGT. The CDR3 is 15 amino acids. V shed 7 bases and J shed 4 bases, with 19 bases lying between them.

The rearrangement links TRBV19 to TRBJ2-1, with TRBD2 identical over 9 bases. Unmatched junction bases numbered 11, after V lost 10 bases and J lost 4 bases. The CDR3 is made up of 15 amino acids. The germline CDR1 and CDR2 sequences are LNHDA and SQIVND (reference sequence). CDR3 loop: CATTAVSGGYNEQFF. The CDR3 DNA follows: TGTGCCACCACCGCGGTTAGCGGGGGTTACAATGAGCAGTTCTTC.